This T cell receptor (beta chain) was recovered during a study of blood T cells in healthy people across ages. About 10 milliliters of peripheral blood were drawn from each donor. V lost 10 bases and J lost 1; bases outside the gene matches: 6. From germline, CDR1 is MDHEN and CDR2 SYDVKM. The CDR3 spans 13 residues. Primed by a sample-barcoded 5' primer and a J-beta primer mix, a second PCR proceeded for about 7 to 11 cycles. TCRdb recomputed calls from the 5' RACE reads with MiXCR, one row per CDR3 protein. The sample lists around 800,000 distinct CDR3 sequences; around 68% were seen once. This clonotype was picked up a small number of times.

This sequence joins TRBV28 and TRBJ2-7; 8 bases match TRBD1. The sequence was obtained from a man between 25 and 39 years old in good health. The sample taken for sequencing was blood. The CDR3 is CANSDRASYEQYF. In DNA, the CDR3 is TGTGCCAATTCGGACAGGGCTTCCTACGAGCAGTACTTC. Together with reference TRBV28 and TRBJ2-7, the CDR3 gives the full variable domain: DVKVTQSSRYLVKRTGEKVFLECVQDMDHENMFWYRQDPGLGLRLIYFSYDVKMKEKGDIPEGYSVSREKKERFSLILESASTNQTSMYLCANSDRASYEQYFGPGTRLTVT.